Sequencing of this T cell receptor beta chain was carried out in a study of OX40 agonist ivuxolimab in advanced cancers. Points on this clone: Its antigen is currently unknown.

Autoimmune disease history or systemic immunosuppression excluded patients. Whole-study findings and limits: Compared with CD4+, CD8+ T cells on average had more expanded clones.

V lost 8 bases, J lost 6 bases, and 9 bases stayed unmatched. CDR1 is SNHLY and CDR2 is FYNNEI in the germline V gene. The CDR3 contains 14 residues. Sequencing was performed with immunoSEQ multiplex PCR; in TCRdb, only in-frame clones are kept and a portion is missing. This sample has more than 65,000 clones, with about 81% found just once. The sequencing here drew on CD4+ or CD8+ T cells sorted from blood, taken in a trial of the OX40 agonist ivuxolimab. The chain has TRBV2 and TRBJ1-1; 10 bases line up with TRBD1. The clonotype comes from an adult with an advanced solid tumor such as melanoma, head and neck, liver or kidney cancer. CDR3 DNA: TGTGCCAGCGGGTCCGGGACAGGGGTCCCTGAAGCTTTCTTT. Protein product: CASGSGTGVPEAFF. Combining the CDR3 with reference TRBV2 and TRBJ1-1 gives the whole variable domain EPEVTQTPSHQVTQMGQEVILRCVPISNHLYFYWYRQILGQKVEFLVSFYNNEISEKSEIFDDQFSVERPDGSNFTLKIRSTKLEDSAMYFCASGSGTGVPEAFFGQGTRLTVV.